This is a list of T cell receptor beta chains from one sample in a study of radiotherapy plus CTLA-4 blockade in lung cancer. Profiling relied on immunoSEQ multiplex PCR, and the TCRdb table lists in-frame clones only, not all of them. The sample carries fewer than 75,000 clones, around 87% recorded once. This sample comprised peripheral blood, obtained from a patient treated with radiotherapy plus ipilimumab. These receptors all come from a human donor with non-small cell lung cancer that progressed on radiotherapy plus ipilimumab. Each CDR3 is given with its conserved first and last residue. Each record gives: J gene, clone size, D gene, V gene, CDR3 DNA, CDR3 protein. D genes are given only for firm matches. Where a row states a size, it is once, few, many or the class of an expanded clone; other rows omit it.

J: TRBJ1-1
size: .
D: .
V: TRBV2
DNA: TGTGCCAGCAGAGAAACAGAGAACACTGAGGCTTTCTTT
CDR3: CASRETENTEAFF

J: TRBJ2-3
size: .
D: .
V: TRBV5-1
DNA: TGCGCCAGCAGCATTACCCCGGATACGCAGTATTTT
CDR3: CASSITPDTQYF

J: TRBJ2-1
size: .
D: TRBD1
V: TRBV29-1
DNA: TGCAGCGCCCCGGGACAGTTTTTCGAGCAGTTCTTC
CDR3: CSAPGQFFEQFF

J: TRBJ2-7
size: .
D: .
V: TRBV23-1
DNA: TGCGCCATCCGGGACGGACGGAACACAAAGCAGTACTTC
CDR3: CAIRDGRNTKQYF

J: TRBJ1-5
size: .
D: TRBD1
V: TRBV5-5
DNA: TGTGCCAGCAGCTCCCGGGACAGGGGGAATCAGCCCCAGCATTTT
CDR3: CASSSRDRGNQPQHF

J: TRBJ2-2
size: .
D: TRBD2
V: TRBV6-5
DNA: TGTGCCAGCAGTTACATAGCGGGAGGAACCGGGGAGCTGTTTTTT
CDR3: CASSYIAGGTGELFF

J: TRBJ2-3
size: .
D: .
V: TRBV4-1
DNA: TGCGCCAGCAGCCCTCCCACAGATACGCAGTATTTT
CDR3: CASSPPTDTQYF

J: TRBJ2-5
size: .
D: .
V: TRBV7-6
DNA: TGTGCCAGCAGCTCACCGTACCAAGAGACCCAGTACTTC
CDR3: CASSSPYQETQYF

J: TRBJ2-5
size: once
D: .
V: TRBV2
DNA: TGTGCCAGCAGGGCAGGGCGGCAAGAGACCCAGTACTTC
CDR3: CASRAGRQETQYF

J: TRBJ1-4
size: .
D: TRBD1
V: TRBV5-6
DNA: TGTGCCAGCAGCCCCTCGGGACAGGGGGATGAAAAACTGTTTTTT
CDR3: CASSPSGQGDEKLFF

J: TRBJ2-7
size: .
D: .
V: TRBV18
DNA: TGTGCCAGCTCACCACCTGCAGGTCCCTACGAGCAGTACTTC
CDR3: CASSPPAGPYEQYF

J: TRBJ2-1
size: .
D: TRBD1
V: TRBV29-1
DNA: TGCAGCGTTGGACAGGGGCTTCGTGAGCAGTTCTTC
CDR3: CSVGQGLREQFF

J: TRBJ2-3
size: .
D: .
V: TRBV30
DNA: TGTGCCTGGGGGATAGGAGATACGCAGTATTTT
CDR3: CAWGIGDTQYF

J: TRBJ2-3
size: .
D: TRBD2
V: TRBV2
DNA: TGTGCCAGCATCCCCGGGGCGGGAGTGGGAGATACGCAGTATTTT
CDR3: CASIPGAGVGDTQYF

J: TRBJ2-1
size: .
D: .
V: TRBV9
DNA: TGTGCCAGCAGCCTAGGCGGCCGGGTAGAGCAGTTCTTC
CDR3: CASSLGGRVEQFF

J: TRBJ1-3
size: many
D: .
V: TRBV6-4
DNA: TGTGCCAGCAGTGCCCTAACTAAACCAGGGCGTAACACCATATATTTT
CDR3: CASSALTKPGRNTIYF

J: TRBJ2-5
size: .
D: TRBD2
V: TRBV4-1
DNA: TGCGCCAGCAGCCAAGAGGAGGGACTAGCGGGAGGGCAATTCCAGACCCAGTACTTC
CDR3: CASSQEEGLAGGQFQTQYF

J: TRBJ2-7
size: .
D: .
V: TRBV11-2
DNA: TGTGCCAGCAGCTTAGGTGACATCTACGAGCAGTACTTC
CDR3: CASSLGDIYEQYF

J: TRBJ2-4
size: .
D: .
V: TRBV30
DNA: TGTGCCTGGACACGTCGGGGGGCGGCCAAAAACATTCAGTACTTC
CDR3: CAWTRRGAAKNIQYF

J: TRBJ1-1
size: .
D: .
V: TRBV30
DNA: TGTGCCTGGAGCCGGGGTGGGAGCGATACTGAAGCTTTCTTT
CDR3: CAWSRGGSDTEAFF

J: TRBJ2-1
size: .
D: .
V: TRBV18
DNA: TGTGCCAGCTCACCACCAAAGGGATCCTACAATGAGCAGTTCTTC
CDR3: CASSPPKGSYNEQFF

J: TRBJ2-1
size: .
D: TRBD2
V: TRBV7-6
DNA: TGTGCCAGCAGCTCCGAACTAGCGGGAGGGCATAATGAGCAGTTCTTC
CDR3: CASSSELAGGHNEQFF

J: TRBJ2-3
size: .
D: .
V: TRBV2
DNA: TGTGCCAGCAGTGAAAGGGCAGGTGGCACAGATACGCAGTATTTT
CDR3: CASSERAGGTDTQYF

J: TRBJ2-7
size: once
D: .
V: TRBV30
DNA: TGTGCCTGGAGTGTCAGGGGACGGGGAAGGTCCTACGAGCAGTACTTC
CDR3: CAWSVRGRGRSYEQYF

J: TRBJ2-5
size: .
D: .
V: TRBV30
DNA: TGTGCCTGGAGTGCACCGGTGCAAGAGACCCAGTACTTC
CDR3: CAWSAPVQETQYF

J: TRBJ1-2
size: .
D: .
V: TRBV5-1
DNA: TGCGCCAGCAGCAGTAGGACCCGGGGTCTTGGCTACACCTTC
CDR3: CASSSRTRGLGYTF

J: TRBJ1-5
size: .
D: .
V: TRBV11-3
DNA: TGTGCCTTCCCGGGTAGCAATCAGCCCCAGCATTTT
CDR3: CAFPGSNQPQHF

J: TRBJ2-3
size: few
D: .
V: TRBV5-1
DNA: TGCGCCAGCAGCCAATCCTGGGGTAACACAGATACGCAGTATTTT
CDR3: CASSQSWGNTDTQYF

J: TRBJ1-1
size: .
D: .
V: TRBV5-6
DNA: TGTGCCAGCACCGGGGGGAATAACCCTGAAGCTTTCTTT
CDR3: CASTGGNNPEAFF

J: TRBJ1-1
size: few
D: .
V: TRBV29-1
DNA: TGCAGCGTTGAACCGAAATACGGTGAAGCTTTCTTT
CDR3: CSVEPKYGEAFF

J: TRBJ2-5
size: .
D: TRBD2
V: TRBV9
DNA: TGTGCCAGCAGCCCGGAGTCTGGACTAGTGGTGACCCAGTACTTC
CDR3: CASSPESGLVVTQYF

J: TRBJ1-1
size: .
D: .
V: TRBV9
DNA: TGTGCCAGCAGCGTAAGGACGGAGGACACTGAAGCTTTCTTT
CDR3: CASSVRTEDTEAFF

J: TRBJ2-5
size: .
D: .
V: TRBV5-4
DNA: TGTGCCAGCAGCTTGGAGGAGACCCAGTACTTC
CDR3: CASSLEETQYF

J: TRBJ1-1
size: .
D: TRBD1
V: TRBV10-3
DNA: TGTGCCATCAGCACAAACAGGGGATTTAGGGAGAACACTGAAGCTTTCTTT
CDR3: CAISTNRGFRENTEAFF

J: TRBJ1-2
size: .
D: .
V: TRBV7-6
DNA: TGTGCCAGCAGCTTAGCCCAGAATCCTAACTATGGCTACACCTTC
CDR3: CASSLAQNPNYGYTF

J: TRBJ1-1
size: .
D: TRBD1
V: TRBV6-6
DNA: TGTGCCAGCAGCCCCCTCCCGGGACAGGGTAGCGGCGGTTTCTTT
CDR3: CASSPLPGQGSGGFF

J: TRBJ2-3
size: .
D: .
V: TRBV2
DNA: TGTGCCAGCAGCCTCGACAGGTCCGCAGATACGCAGTATTTT
CDR3: CASSLDRSADTQYF

J: TRBJ2-3
size: .
D: .
V: TRBV7-2
DNA: TGTGCCAGCAGCTCGGTAGCAAAGAAGGAGAATACGCAGTATTTT
CDR3: CASSSVAKKENTQYF

J: TRBJ2-2
size: .
D: .
V: TRBV27
DNA: TGTGCCAGCACTATACGTCGGGGTGGAGACACCGGGGAGCTGTTTTTT
CDR3: CASTIRRGGDTGELFF

J: TRBJ2-7
size: once
D: .
V: TRBV4-1
DNA: TGCGCCAGCAGCCACCTCGTGGGCCAGGGAATCTACGAGCAGTACTTC
CDR3: CASSHLVGQGIYEQYF

J: TRBJ2-4
size: .
D: .
V: TRBV2
DNA: TGTGCCAGCAGCAAATTAGTTGTAGCCAAAAACATTCAGTACTTC
CDR3: CASSKLVVAKNIQYF

J: TRBJ2-1
size: .
D: .
V: TRBV7-8
DNA: TGTGCCAGCAGCTTATTCGGGGATGAGCAGTTCTTC
CDR3: CASSLFGDEQFF

J: TRBJ1-1
size: .
D: .
V: TRBV2
DNA: TGTGCCAGCAGTGAAATGGGAGAGAACACTGAAGCTTTCTTT
CDR3: CASSEMGENTEAFF

J: TRBJ2-1
size: .
D: TRBD1
V: TRBV6-1
DNA: TGTGCCAGCAGTGAAGCAGGGGGCGCAAACAACAATGAGCAGTTCTTC
CDR3: CASSEAGGANNNEQFF

J: TRBJ2-5
size: .
D: .
V: TRBV18
DNA: TGTGCCAGCTCACCCGGGACCCCCCTCGCGGAGACCCAGTACTTC
CDR3: CASSPGTPLAETQYF

J: TRBJ2-3
size: .
D: .
V: TRBV9
DNA: TGTGCCAGCAGCGTAGTCAGTTTGTCAGATACGCAGTATTTT
CDR3: CASSVVSLSDTQYF

J: TRBJ2-5
size: .
D: .
V: TRBV11-1
DNA: TGTGCCAGCAGCCAGGGGGGGGAGACCCAGTACTTC
CDR3: CASSQGGETQYF

J: TRBJ1-1
size: .
D: .
V: TRBV30
DNA: TGTGCCTGGAGTGCGCCGGGGACAATGTGGACTGAAGCTTTCTTT
CDR3: CAWSAPGTMWTEAFF

J: TRBJ2-7
size: .
D: .
V: TRBV5-1
DNA: TGCGCCAGCAGCTTGGCCGGAGGGGCCAGGAGCTCCTACGAGCAGTACTTC
CDR3: CASSLAGGARSSYEQYF

J: TRBJ1-5
size: .
D: .
V: TRBV6-5
DNA: TGTGCCAGCAGTTTGGGACCGAACAATCAGCCCCAGCATTTT
CDR3: CASSLGPNNQPQHF

J: TRBJ2-5
size: .
D: .
V: TRBV11-2
DNA: TGTGCCAGCAGCTTAGCTGGGGGGACCCAGTACTTC
CDR3: CASSLAGGTQYF

J: TRBJ1-2
size: .
D: TRBD1
V: TRBV7-2
DNA: TGTGCCAGCAGCTCGGGACAGAGGAACTATGGCTACACCTTC
CDR3: CASSSGQRNYGYTF

J: TRBJ2-1
size: .
D: TRBD2
V: TRBV6-6
DNA: TGTGCCAGCAGCCGAACTAGCGGCAATGAGCAGTTCTTC
CDR3: CASSRTSGNEQFF